These T cell receptor beta chains were read from a single sample in a study of T cell responses to AZD1222 COVID-19 vaccine. Repertoires were generated with immunoSEQ multiplex PCR, while TCRdb's copy carries only in-frame clones and drops some. This table holds 50,000 to 65,000 clones, 81% found once. Specimen: peripheral blood, collected 28 days after the second AZD1222 dose. All receptors derive from an adult who received the AZD1222 COVID-19 vaccine. CDR3s include the opening cysteine and the closing phenylalanine or tryptophan. The D gene is left open where the match is weak. Not all rows give a size; the values are once, few, many and, for expanded clones, a class.

J gene,D gene,clone size,V gene,CDR3 DNA,CDR3 protein
TRBJ2-2,TRBD2,-,TRBV19,TGTGCCAGTAGTGCGGGGGGGGCCGGGGAGCTGTTTTTT,CASSAGGAGELFF
TRBJ1-6,TRBD1,once,TRBV27,TGTGCCAGCACTACTTACGGGCGGACAGGTCGACGGGTTTCCCCCCACTCACCCCTCCACTTT,CASTTYGRTGRRVSPHSPLHF
TRBJ2-1,TRBD1,-,TRBV4-1,TGCGCCAGCAGCCGCTCCGGGACAGGGGGCAATGAGCAGTTCTTC,CASSRSGTGGNEQFF
TRBJ2-7,TRBD1,-,TRBV30,TGTGCCTGGAGTAAGGACAGGGGTTACGAGCAGTACTTC,CAWSKDRGYEQYF
TRBJ1-3,-,-,TRBV5-5,TGTGCCAGCAGCTTGGGGAGCTCTGGAAACACCATATATTTT,CASSLGSSGNTIYF
TRBJ2-1,TRBD2,-,TRBV2,TGTGCCAGCAGTAGCGGGAGGAATTTCAATGAGCAGTTCTTC,CASSSGRNFNEQFF
TRBJ2-3,-,-,TRBV11-2,TGTGCCAGCAGCTCTCAACCGACAGATACGCAGTATTTT,CASSSQPTDTQYF
TRBJ2-7,-,-,TRBV28,TGTGCCAGCAGGGGGACTCCAACCTACGAGCAGTACTTC,CASRGTPTYEQYF
TRBJ1-6,-,-,TRBV30,TGTGCCTCGGGCCGCCATAATTCACCCCTCCACTTT,CASGRHNSPLHF
TRBJ2-1,-,-,TRBV24-1,TGTGCCACCAGTGACCACGGACGAAATTGGGCCGATGAGCAGTTCTTC,CATSDHGRNWADEQFF